The next 11 T cell receptor beta chains were all read from a single sample in a study of T cells in Graves' hyperthyroidism and ophthalmopathy. The source material, RNA transcripts, was used to amplify TCR beta CDR3 regions. The HTBI primer set drove a first-round RT-PCR of the TCR CDR3. In TCRdb, the multiplex PCR reads were re-called with MiXCR into one record per CDR3 protein. Among approximately 620,000 distinct CDR3 sequences listed, approximately 15% were seen once. Material for sequencing was blood. The receptors shown here come from a woman between 35 and 50 years old with Graves' ophthalmopathy.

This clonotype has just a few counts. V gene TRBV7-9 combines with J gene TRBJ2-1, with D maybe TRBD2 (5 bases). The V and J ends lost 4 bases and 3 bases respectively, with 13 bases between them. The CDR3 length is 15 residues. Germline CDR1 reads SEHNR; CDR2 reads FQNEAQ (reference sequence). The CDR3 sequence: CASSSPADLYNEQFF. The CDR3 DNA sequence: TGTGCCAGCAGCTCTCCAGCGGACCTCTACAATGAGCAGTTCTTC.

This clonotype was detected only a few times. This chain links TRBV12-3 or TRBV12-4 with TRBJ2-1; no clear D. The CDR3 loop spans 16 amino acids. Trimming pared 5 bases from V and 6 bases from J, leaving 20 bases between. CDR3 sequence: CASSPEEPSRANEQFF. CDR3 bases: TGTGCCAGCAGTCCCGAGGAACCTAGTCGGGCCAATGAGCAGTTCTTC.

This clonotype was counted between two and nine times. This chain links TRBV19 with TRBJ1-1; TRBD1 agrees at 10 bases. CDR3 size: 17 residues. V shed 7 bases and J 0 bases; nucleotides not matched to a gene: 11. Germline assignment: CDR1 LNHDA and CDR2 SQIVND (reference sequence). For the CDR3, the DNA is TGTGCCAGTATCCCCCGCCGGGACAGGGGCATGAACACTGAAGCTTTCTTT. Residues: CASIPRRDRGMNTEAFF.

This clonotype occurred many times. The V and J genes are TRBV6-1 and TRBJ2-3, with D maybe TRBD1 (6 bases). The CDR3 loop spans 15 amino acids. V gave up 5 bases and J gave up 2 bases, with 14 bases separating them. In germline, CDR1 is MNHNS, CDR2 SASEGT. As DNA, the CDR3 is TGTGCCAGCAGTTTGGGACACCTATCCACAGATACGCAGTATTTT. Protein product: CASSLGHLSTDTQYF.

This rearrangement joins TRBV7-2 to TRBJ2-4, with a tentative D call TRBD2 (6 bases). This CDR3 spans 13 amino acids. V dropped 6 bases and J dropped 6 bases, with 12 bases sitting between them. Germline V gene lookup returns CDR1 SGHTA and CDR2 FQGNSA. The CDR3 DNA is TGTGCCAGCAGAACCTCGGGGGTAAACATTCAGTACTTC. This sequence encodes CASRTSGVNIQYF.

This rearrangement joins TRBV6-1 to TRBJ1-3; D not certain. V lost 0 bases and J lost 0, with 12 bases in between. CDR1 MNHNS and CDR2 SASEGT come from the germline V gene. CDR3 size: 17 residues. For the CDR3, the DNA is TGTGCCAGCAGTGAAGCAACTGGGAGTGGCTCTGGAAACACCATATATTTT. Amino acid sequence: CASSEATGSGSGNTIYF.

This clonotype was observed a single time. Mismatch with germline at one junction end may stem from a read error. The chain joins TRBV19 to TRBJ2-3; TRBD1 aligns across 11 bases. Looked up from germline, CDR1 is LNHDA and CDR2 is SQIVND (reference sequence). The CDR3 consists of 19 residues. The CDR3 protein is CASASDPGQGVFGTDAQYF. As DNA, the CDR3 is TGTGCCAGCGCCTCGGATCCGGGACAGGGGGTCTTTGGCACAGATGCGCAGTATTTT. Together with reference TRBV19 and TRBJ2-3, the CDR3 gives the full variable domain: DGGITQSPKYLFRKEGQNVTLSCEQNLNHDAMYWYRQDPGQGLRLIYYSQIVNDFQKGDIAEGYSVSREKKESFPLTVTSAQKNPTAFYLCASASDPGQGVFGTDAQYFGPGTRLTVL.

This clonotype was detected ten times or more. The V call is TRBV20-1, the J call TRBJ2-7, with TRBD1 identical over 7 bases. Germline CDR1 is DFQATT and CDR2 is SNEGSKA (reference sequence). The CDR3 extends over 13 amino acids. After removal of 4 bases from V and 4 bases from J, the junction contained 7 bases not matched to a gene. Here the CDR3 DNA reads TGCAGTGCTATTTCAGGGGGAAGTTACGAGCAGTACTTC. Translation: CSAISGGSYEQYF.

The chain uses TRBV2 and TRBJ2-5, with 15 bases identical to TRBD2. After removal of 6 bases from V and 1 base from J, the junction contained 6 bases not matched to a gene. From germline, CDR1 is SNHLY and CDR2 FYNNEI. The CDR3 runs 17 residues. Here the CDR3 reads CASRGLAGGGSQETQYF. In nucleotides, the CDR3 is TGTGCCAGCAGGGGACTAGCGGGGGGCGGGAGCCAAGAGACCCAGTACTTC.

J is TRBJ2-2 and V is TRBV12-3 or TRBV12-4, with TRBD2 matching 8 bases. CDR3 size: 13 residues. V was clipped by 4 bases and J by 7 bases; unmatched bases: 2. The CDR3 DNA follows: TGTGCCAGCAGTTGGGGACTAGGCGGGGAGCTGTTTTTT. It translates to CASSWGLGGELFF.

This clonotype was counted only a few times. The J gene is TRBJ2-5, the V gene TRBV30; 10 bases fit TRBD2. CDR1 is GTSNPN and CDR2 is SVGIG in the germline V gene (reference sequence). The length of the CDR3 is 15 residues. V shed 2 bases, J shed 5 bases, and the junction held 8 bases outside the gene matches. The CDR3 bases are TGTGCCTGGAGTCGCCAGGGACTAGCGTGGGAGACCCAGTACTTC. Protein product: CAWSRQGLAWETQYF.